This TCR beta chain was captured by sequencing in a study of T cells in Graves' hyperthyroidism and ophthalmopathy. Germline V gives CDR1 SGHTA, CDR2 FQGNSA. The CDR3 covers 14 residues. V shed 6 bases and J shed 1 base, with 11 bases lying between them. Ophthalmopathy patients had Clinical Activity Score at least 3, NOSPECS grade at least 4, duration under 3 months. Patients were excluded for uncontrolled infection, other autoimmune disease, pregnancy or lactation. Orbital computed tomography and thyroid ultrasound, together with serum TRAb and thyroxine and clinical symptoms, were used for diagnoses. This clonotype showed up just a few times. Amplified TCR beta CDR3 regions derived from RNA transcripts. Primed by the HTBI set, a first-round RT-PCR was run on the TCR CDR3. TCRdb re-derived calls from the multiplex PCR reads in MiXCR, one entry per CDR3 protein. The profile shows approximately 610,000 distinct CDR3 sequences, roughly 14% of them singletons.

The source of this sequence is a woman between 40 and 50 years old with Graves' ophthalmopathy. The chain recombines TRBV7-2 with TRBJ2-3; tentatively, D is TRBD2 (6 bases). Sample: blood. CDR3: CASRIPGGTDTQYF. In DNA form, the CDR3 reads TGTGCCAGCAGGATACCGGGGGGCACAGATACGCAGTATTTT.